These 17 T cell receptor beta chains came from one sample sequenced in a study of neurological immune-mediated disorders. One entry per CDR3 protein, called by TCRdb with MiXCR from the 5' RACE reads. The data show roughly 67,000 distinct CDR3 sequences, with 3.5% to 5% seen just once and roughly 2.5% held by the top ten. The material sequenced was PBMCs. These receptor sequences come from a man in his fifties with multiple sclerosis.

There are many counts of this clonotype. The chain uses TRBV5-1 and TRBJ2-7; a weak D match, TRBD2 (6 bases). The CDR3 extends over 13 amino acids. Trimming left V 7 bases short and J 2 bases short, with 13 bases between. Germline-derived CDR1 and CDR2 are SGHRS and YFSETQ. The CDR3 bases are TGCGCCAGCCGCCGGGACTCAACCTACGAGCAGTACTTC. Translating it yields CASRRDSTYEQYF.

This clonotype was counted many times. V is TRBV6-2 or TRBV6-3 and J is TRBJ1-5; D not certain. The V end was cut by 2 bases, the J end by 5 bases, with 19 bases between. CDR1 and CDR2 from the germline V gene are MNHEY and SVGEGT. The CDR3 runs to 17 residues. CDR3 sequence: CASSYELGEALDQPQHF. Here the CDR3 DNA reads TGTGCCAGCAGTTACGAATTGGGAGAGGCTCTAGATCAGCCCCAGCATTTT.

This clonotype was detected many times. This rearrangement joins TRBV4-1 to TRBJ1-1; 7 bases map to TRBD1. V was pared by 6 bases and J by 4 bases, with 8 bases of the junction left unmatched. Germline V lookup: CDR1 MGHRA, CDR2 YSYEKL. The CDR3 extends over 14 amino acids. CDR3 loop: CASSSQGQRTEAFF. The CDR3 DNA reads as TGCGCCAGCAGTTCCCAGGGACAGCGCACTGAAGCTTTCTTT.

This clonotype has a handful of counts. At one end, the junction sequence differs from germline, possibly due to a read error. The chain carries TRBV4-3 and TRBJ2-7; a possible D gene is TRBD2 (6 bases). The germline CDR1 and CDR2 sequences are LGHNA and YSLEER. The CDR3 extends over 15 amino acids. Written as DNA, the CDR3 is TGCGCCAGCGGCCAAGTTGTTGGAGGGAGCTACGAGCAGTACTTC. Its translation: CASGQVVGGSYEQYF.

The sample holds many counts of this clonotype. The chain uses TRBV7-9 and TRBJ1-1; TRBD1 matches 8 bases. V shed 3 bases, J shed 6 bases, and the junction held 6 bases outside the gene matches. Per germline, CDR1 SEHNR and CDR2 FQNEAQ (reference sequence). The CDR3 totals 14 residues. Here the CDR3 DNA reads TGTGCCAGCAGCTTTAATCAGGGGGCCTCTGAAGCTTTCTTT. Translating gives CASSFNQGASEAFF. Supplemented by reference TRBV7-9 and TRBJ1-1, the full variable domain reads DTGVSQNPRHKITKRGQNVTFRCDPISEHNRLYWYRQTLGQGPEFLTYFQNEAQLEKSRLLSDRFSAERPKGSFSTLEIQRTEQGDSAMYLCASSFNQGASEAFFGQGTRLTVV.

This clonotype was detected only a few times. The junction does not match germline at one end; this may be a read error. The chain links TRBV4-1 to TRBJ1-3; D unclear. The CDR3 has 16 amino acids. Germline CDR1 is MGHRA and CDR2 is YSYEKL. The CDR3 loop is CASSQERRTSGNTIYF. The CDR3 coding sequence is TGCGCTAGCAGCCAAGAACGCCGAACCTCTGGAAACACCATATATTTT.

This clonotype has a count of ten or more. The CDR3 DNA reads as TGTGCCAGCAGCCCCGGGACAGCCATAGCCAAAAACATTCAGTACTTC. It translates to CASSPGTAIAKNIQYF. This rearrangement joins TRBV7-2 to TRBJ2-4; 7 nucleotides agree with TRBD1. The V segment lost 5 bases and the J segment 0 bases; nucleotides outside the gene matches: 7. The CDR3 contains 16 residues. Germline-derived CDR1 and CDR2 are SGHTA and FQGNSA.

This chain links TRBV6-6 with TRBJ2-6; D remains ambiguous. V lost 5 bases and J lost 2, with 10 bases in between. The CDR3 sequence is 15 residues long. The V gene's germline CDR1 is MNHNY and CDR2 SVGAGI (reference sequence). The CDR3 DNA sequence: TGTGCCAGCAGTCTCCAAGGGCCTGGGGCCAACGTCCTGACTTTC. This gives the protein CASSLQGPGANVLTF.

This clonotype has at least ten counts. The chain uses TRBV20-1 and TRBJ2-2, with 10 bases lining up with TRBD1. V shed 6 bases, J shed 7 bases, and the junction held 14 bases outside the gene matches. This CDR3 is built from 16 residues. CDR1 DFQATT and CDR2 SNEGSKA come from the germline V gene (reference sequence). CDR3 sequence (DNA): TGCAGTGCGAGCCCAGACAGGGGGCGCGTTGACGGGGAGCTGTTTTTT. Protein sequence: CSASPDRGRVDGELFF.

For this clonotype: With a much larger clone just one base away, this may be a read error. The chain joins TRBV15 to TRBJ2-3; D is unresolved. CDR3 size: 14 residues. Trimming pared 5 bases from V and 5 bases from J, leaving 14 bases between. Germline V gene lookup returns CDR1 LNHNV and CDR2 YYDKDF (reference sequence). CDR3 DNA sequence: TGTGCCACCAGCGAAGGAAAGGGCTTAGATACGCAGTATTTT. It encodes CATSEGKGLDTQYF.

This clonotype showed up many times. V usage is TRBV6-2 or TRBV6-3 and J usage is TRBJ2-6; TRBD2 might be the D (6 bases). V was pared by 6 bases and J by 0 bases, with 15 bases between. The CDR3 spans 17 residues. Germline assignment: CDR1 MNHEY and CDR2 SVGEGT. The CDR3 DNA reads TGTGCCAGCAGGTCCCCGGTGGGGGGCTCTGGGGCCAACGTCCTGACTTTC. It encodes CASRSPVGGSGANVLTF.

This clonotype was observed at least ten times. This may be a read error, as it is one base from a much larger clone. The gene calls are TRBV14 and TRBJ2-6, with 7 bases identical to TRBD1. The CDR3 is made up of 17 amino acids. Germline assignment: CDR1 SGHDN and CDR2 FVKESK. CDR3 DNA: TGTGCCAGCAGCCAAGGGACAGGCAGGTCTGGGGCCAAAGTCCTGACTTTC. It yields the protein CASSQGTGRSGAKVLTF. Combining the CDR3 with reference TRBV14 and TRBJ2-6 gives the whole variable domain EAGVTQFPSHSVIEKGQTVTLRCDPISGHDNLYWYRRVMGKEIKFLLHFVKESKQDESGMPNNRFLAERTGGTYSTLKVQPAELEDSGVYFCASSQGTGRSGAKVLTFGAGSRLTVL.

This clonotype was recorded at least ten times. The chain couples TRBV12-3 or TRBV12-4 to TRBJ2-3, with 7 bases matching TRBD1. The trim removed 3 bases at V and 1 base at J, leaving 1 base unmatched. The CDR3 consists of 14 residues. As DNA, the CDR3 is TGTGCCAGCAGTTTGGGGACAGGCACAGATACGCAGTATTTT. Its protein is CASSLGTGTDTQYF.

This clonotype was recorded a few times. One junction end disagrees with the germline gene, perhaps due to a read error. The chain is built from TRBV6-1 and TRBJ2-7; 7 bases are shared with TRBD1. The CDR3 is made up of 15 amino acids. Germline CDR1 reads MNHNS; CDR2 reads SASEGT. CDR3 DNA: TGTGCCAGCGCCTTAAACCGGGACAGATCCTACGAGAAGTACTTC. Amino acids: CASALNRDRSYEKYF.

This clonotype came up many times. V is TRBV5-1 and J is TRBJ2-3; D is possibly TRBD2 (6 bases). V dropped 0 bases and J dropped 2 bases, with 13 bases sitting between them. This CDR3 has 16 amino acids. CDR1 is SGHRS and CDR2 is YFSETQ in the germline V gene. The CDR3 is CASSLGRGGTTDTQYF. CDR3 nucleotides: TGCGCCAGCAGCTTGGGCCGGGGAGGAACCACAGATACGCAGTATTTT.

This clonotype was seen at least ten times. The V call is TRBV5-1, the J call TRBJ1-2; 9 bases match TRBD1. Losses at the gene ends were 0 bases for V and 3 bases for J; bases not matched to a gene: 3. The CDR3 has 15 amino acids. Germline V lookup: CDR1 SGHRS, CDR2 YFSETQ. The CDR3 reads CASSLEQGADYGYTF. DNA for the CDR3: TGCGCCAGCAGCTTGGAACAGGGGGCAGACTATGGCTACACCTTC.

This clonotype was observed at least ten times. The V and J genes are TRBV27 and TRBJ2-5; 11 bases line up with TRBD2. This CDR3 comprises 15 residues. The J segment lost 3 bases and the V segment lost 4 bases, leaving 4 bases of the junction unmatched. CDR1 and CDR2 from the germline V gene are MNHEY and SMNVEV (reference sequence). CDR3 amino acids: CASSSGTSGKETQYF. Written as DNA, the CDR3 is TGTGCCAGCAGTTCCGGGACTAGCGGTAAAGAGACCCAGTACTTC.